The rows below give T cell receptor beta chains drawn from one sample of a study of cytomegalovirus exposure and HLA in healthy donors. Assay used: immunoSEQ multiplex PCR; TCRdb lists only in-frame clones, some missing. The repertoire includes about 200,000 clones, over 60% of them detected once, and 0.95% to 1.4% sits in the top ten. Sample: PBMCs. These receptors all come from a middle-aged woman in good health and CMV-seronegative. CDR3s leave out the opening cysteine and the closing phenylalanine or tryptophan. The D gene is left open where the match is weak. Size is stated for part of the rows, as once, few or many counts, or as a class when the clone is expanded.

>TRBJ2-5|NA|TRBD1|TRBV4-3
ASSQGIGQGFLETQY
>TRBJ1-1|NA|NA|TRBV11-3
ASSLEPGNTEAF
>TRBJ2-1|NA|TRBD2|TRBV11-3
ASSLDNRAAGGNEQF
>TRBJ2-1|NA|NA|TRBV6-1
ASSSEGNEQF
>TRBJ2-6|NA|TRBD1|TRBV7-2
ASSSTGVGANVLT
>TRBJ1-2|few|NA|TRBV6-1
ASSDLGGYT
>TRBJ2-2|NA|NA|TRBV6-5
ASSWTAGELF
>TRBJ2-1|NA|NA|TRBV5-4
ASSLETGGYNEQF
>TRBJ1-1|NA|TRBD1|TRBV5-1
ASSFQGALNTEAF
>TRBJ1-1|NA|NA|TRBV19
ASGPGGTEAF
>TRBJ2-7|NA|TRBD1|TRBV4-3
ASSQDDRDGVYEQY
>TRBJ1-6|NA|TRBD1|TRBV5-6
ASSLGRRGYSPLH
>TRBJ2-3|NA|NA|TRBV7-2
ASSLERLKDTQY
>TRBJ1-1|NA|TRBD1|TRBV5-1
ASSRQGEGATEAF
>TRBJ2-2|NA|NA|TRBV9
ASSPYLTGDTGELF
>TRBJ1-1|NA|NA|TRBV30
ASNSGRPNTEAF
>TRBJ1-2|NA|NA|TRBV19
ASSIGEGGYT
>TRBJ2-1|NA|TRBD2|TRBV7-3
ASSPSGRTYNEQF
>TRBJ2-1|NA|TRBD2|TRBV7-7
ASSYGLDRHNEQF
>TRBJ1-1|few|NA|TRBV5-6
ASSFSDYTEAF
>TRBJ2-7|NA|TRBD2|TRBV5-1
ASSLLAGKNEQY
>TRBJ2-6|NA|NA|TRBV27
ASSSPGRDMLTTSGANVLT
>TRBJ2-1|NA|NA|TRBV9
ASSVDQAEYNEQF
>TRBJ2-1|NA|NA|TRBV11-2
ASSLEASVYNEQF
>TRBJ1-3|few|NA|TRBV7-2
ASSLDGQFLSGNTIY
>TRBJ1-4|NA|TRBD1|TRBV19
ASSMGQGLLF
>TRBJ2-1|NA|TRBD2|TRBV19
ASRPRGPGTSGYNEQF
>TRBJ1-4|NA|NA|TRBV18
ASSDTREKLF
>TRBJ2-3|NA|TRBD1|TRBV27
ASSFVFGQGPDTQY
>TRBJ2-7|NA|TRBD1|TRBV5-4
ASSPDRGPYEQY
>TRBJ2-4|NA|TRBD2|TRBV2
ASSDLAGGKNIQY
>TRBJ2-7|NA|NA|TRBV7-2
ASSPQRNSYEQY
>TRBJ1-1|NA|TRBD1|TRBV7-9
ASSRYWDSPNTEAF
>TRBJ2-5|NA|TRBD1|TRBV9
ASSVEDRAYPEETQY
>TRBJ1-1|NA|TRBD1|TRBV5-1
ASSSRTGFMNTEAF
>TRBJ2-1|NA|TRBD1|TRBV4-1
ASSQDRGRTGELNEQF
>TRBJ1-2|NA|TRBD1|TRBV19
ASSMGQEVGYT
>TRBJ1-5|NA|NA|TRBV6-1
AIRTGYSNQPQH
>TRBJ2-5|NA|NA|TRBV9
ASSVGGLQETQY
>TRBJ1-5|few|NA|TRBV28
ASSGATNQPQH